The 22 T cell receptor beta chains in this list originate from one sample, sequenced in a study of Graves' ophthalmopathy and Graves' hyperthyroidism. Amplified TCR beta CDR3 regions were obtained using RNA transcripts as template. An opening RT-PCR round employed HTBI primers and preceded a second-round multiplex PCR. One entry per CDR3 protein results from TCRdb running MiXCR on the multiplex PCR reads. Of 1 million to 1.3 million distinct CDR3 sequences listed, about 38% are singletons. The specimen was peripheral blood or thyroid tissue (not recorded which). The origin of the receptors is an adult man with Graves' hyperthyroidism.

This clonotype was seen a handful of times. The rearrangement uses TRBV5-4 and TRBJ1-4; 10 nucleotides match TRBD1. The CDR3 sequence is 16 residues long. J gave up 0 bases and V 5 bases, and 4 bases lay outside the gene matches. CDR1 SGHNT and CDR2 YYREEE come from the germline V gene (reference sequence). CDR3 loop: CASSRDRGATNEKLFF. The CDR3 region has the DNA TGTGCCAGCAGTCGGGACAGGGGCGCAACTAATGAAAAACTGTTTTTT.

This clonotype appeared many times. The chain couples TRBV7-8 to TRBJ1-6, with a tentative D call TRBD1 (5 bases). V dropped 6 bases and J dropped 6 bases, with 12 bases sitting between them. The CDR3 covers 14 residues. Germline V gene lookup returns CDR1 SGHVS and CDR2 FQNEAQ. The CDR3 nucleotides are TGTGCCAGCAGGTCCGGGACCGGTAATTCACCCCTCCACTTT. The encoded protein is CASRSGTGNSPLHF.

In this sample, this clonotype turned up a few times. A read error may explain this, as a much larger clone is one base away. The chain joins TRBV7-2 to TRBJ1-5; D is unresolved. This CDR3 has 13 residues. CDR1 SGHTA and CDR2 FQGNSA come from the germline V gene. V was shortened by 4 bases and J by 6 bases, with 10 bases between the two germline ends. CDR3 in DNA: TGTGCCAGCAGCTCCGGGTTCGCTCAGCCCCAGCATTTT. Amino acids: CASSSGFAQPQHF.

The chain is built from TRBV15 and TRBJ1-5; TRBD1 matches 8 bases. Germline values: CDR1 LNHNV, CDR2 YYDKDF (reference sequence). CDR3 length equals 15 residues. V lost 3 bases and J lost 4; bases outside the gene matches: 5. CDR3 sequence (DNA): TGTGCCACCAGCAGGACAACAGGGGGGAATCAGCCCCAGCATTTT. Encoded protein: CATSRTTGGNQPQHF.

This rearrangement joins TRBV12-3 or TRBV12-4 to TRBJ1-2; 8 bases fit TRBD1. The CDR3 sequence is 15 residues long. V shed 6 bases and J 2 bases; nucleotides not matched to a gene: 8. The CDR3 loop is CASSKRTGTNYGYTF. The CDR3 DNA reads as TGTGCCAGCAGCAAGAGGACAGGGACCAACTATGGCTACACCTTC.

This clonotype showed up just once. The genes are TRBV10-3 and TRBJ2-7, with 7 nucleotides matching TRBD2. J lost 5 bases, V lost 4 bases, and 11 bases had no gene match. The CDR3 has 15 amino acids. The V gene's germline CDR1 is ENHRY and CDR2 SYGVKD. CDR3 amino acids: CAISGGERGWNEQYF. CDR3 bases: TGTGCCATCAGTGGGGGCGAGCGGGGATGGAACGAGCAGTACTTC.

This sequence joins TRBV29-1 and TRBJ2-7; 8 bases map to TRBD1. J gave up 4 bases and V 6 bases, and 8 bases lay outside the gene matches. Germline V gene lookup returns CDR1 SQVTM and CDR2 ANQGSEA. This CDR3 is 13 amino acids long. CDR3 region: CSVRDRFSYEQYF. Here the CDR3 DNA reads TGCAGCGTGCGGGACAGGTTTTCGTACGAGCAGTACTTC.

The rearrangement links TRBV7-2 to TRBJ2-7; 8 nucleotides line up with TRBD2. This CDR3 comprises 15 residues. V lost 3 bases and J lost 4; bases outside the gene matches: 8. In germline, CDR1 is SGHTA, CDR2 FQGNSA. CDR3 in amino acids: CASSLRTGTRYEQYF. The CDR3 DNA reads as TGTGCCAGCAGCTTGCGAACCGGGACTAGATACGAGCAGTACTTC.

This sequence joins TRBV10-3 and TRBJ1-1; TRBD1 might be the D (5 bases). The germline V gene encodes CDR1 ENHRY and CDR2 SYGVKD. The CDR3 is made up of 12 amino acids. V shed 2 bases and J shed 11 bases, with 12 bases lying between them. CDR3 in DNA: TGTGCCATCAGTGAGGCAGGGCTGAGGGCTTTCTTT. Its protein is CAISEAGLRAFF.

This clonotype occurred a few times. The chain employs TRBV24-1 and TRBJ2-3; no reliable D call. Trimming shortened V by 3 bases and J by 4 bases, and 10 bases separated the two germline ends. Germline values: CDR1 KGHDR, CDR2 SFDVKD. The CDR3 length is 14 residues. DNA for the CDR3: TGTGCCACCAGTGATCGCCGATTTTCAGATACGCAGTATTTT. Its translation: CATSDRRFSDTQYF.

This clonotype was observed many times. The chain recombines TRBV4-2 with TRBJ1-1, with D unresolved. The CDR3 spans 13 residues. Germline loops: CDR1 LGHNA, CDR2 YNFKEQ. Trimming cost V 0 bases and J 8 bases, with 10 bases left between them. The CDR3 nucleotides are TGTGCCAGCAGCCAAGAGCCCCAGTCAGAAGCTTTCTTT. Amino acid sequence: CASSQEPQSEAFF.

The V call is TRBV7-9, the J call TRBJ1-2, with a weak D call TRBD1 (5 bases). V gave up 2 bases and J gave up 4 bases, with 17 bases separating them. The CDR3 length is 16 residues. Germline CDR1 is SEHNR and CDR2 is FQNEAQ (reference sequence). The CDR3 sequence: CASSLLAGKRVYGYTF. CDR3 coding DNA: TGTGCCAGCAGCTTATTGGCAGGGAAAAGGGTCTATGGCTACACCTTC.

A remark on this clonotype: Being one base from a much bigger clone, this may be a read error. The CDR3 does not end in the conserved phenylalanine or tryptophan, so this is likely a read error. V usage is TRBV6-2 or TRBV6-3 and J usage is TRBJ1-6, with D tentatively TRBD1 (6 bases). The germline gives CDR1 MNHEY, CDR2 SVGEGT. V lost 9 bases to trimming and J lost 7 bases, with 19 bases between them. This CDR3 is built from 15 residues. CDR3 bases: TGTGCCAGTAGTCTGCGTTGGGACAACAATTCACCCCTCCACCTT. Its protein product is CASSLRWDNNSPLHL.

This clonotype has only a few counts. The V and J genes are TRBV6-2 or TRBV6-3 and TRBJ1-5; possibly TRBD1 for D (6 bases). The germline V gene has CDR1 MNHEY and CDR2 SVGEGT. V lost 5 bases, J lost 9 bases, and 14 bases lay in between. The CDR3 is 13 residues long. The CDR3 DNA reads as TGTGCCAGCAGTGACTTGGGGGCCCTGCCCCAGCATTTT. Protein: CASSDLGALPQHF.

This clonotype has a count of ten or more. This chain connects TRBV10-2 to TRBJ2-7; 10 bases match TRBD1. The CDR3 spans 15 residues. V was clipped by 2 bases and J by 2 bases; unmatched bases: 3. Germline assignment: CDR1 WSHSY and CDR2 SAAADI. The CDR3 here is CASSERDRGPYEQYF. The CDR3 DNA reads TGCGCCAGCAGTGAGCGGGACAGGGGCCCCTACGAGCAGTACTTC.

This clonotype was seen a single time. The rearrangement uses TRBV14 and TRBJ1-5, with D perhaps matching TRBD1 (5 bases). Germline assignment: CDR1 SGHDN and CDR2 FVKESK. The V end was cut by 4 bases, the J end by 3 bases, with 7 bases between. The CDR3 sequence is 13 residues long. CDR3 in amino acids: CASSRTHNQPQHF. CDR3 coding DNA: TGTGCCAGCAGCCGGACACACAATCAGCCCCAGCATTTT.

At least ten counts were recorded for this clonotype. This chain uses TRBV12-3 or TRBV12-4 with TRBJ1-5; TRBD1 agrees at 8 bases. V dropped 3 bases and J dropped 6; count of bases not matched to a gene: 1. This CDR3 region has 13 residues. DNA for the CDR3: TGTGCCAGCAGTTTTCAGGGGGCTCAGCCCCAGCATTTT. It specifies CASSFQGAQPQHF.

This chain uses TRBV5-5 with TRBJ1-1; no firm D call. CDR3 length: 13 residues. The V end was cut by 2 bases, the J end by 4 bases, with 9 bases between. The germline gives CDR1 SGHKS, CDR2 YYEKEE (reference sequence). CDR3: CASSFDISTEAFF. For the CDR3, the DNA is TGTGCCAGCAGCTTTGACATCTCCACTGAAGCTTTCTTT.

This clonotype was counted ten times or more. The V gene is TRBV6-5, the J gene TRBJ1-6, with D hard to call. Trimming shortened V by 6 bases and J by 1 base, and 7 bases separated the two germline ends. The V gene's germline CDR1 is MNHEY and CDR2 SVGAGI. This CDR3 comprises 14 residues. DNA for the CDR3: TGTGCCAGCAGCCGCGTTTCCTATAATTCACCCCTCCACTTT. It translates to CASSRVSYNSPLHF.

This clonotype occurred many times. The chain recombines TRBV20-1 with TRBJ1-4; tentative D call: TRBD1 (5 bases). This CDR3 is built from 13 residues. The germline CDR1 and CDR2 sequences are DFQATT and SNEGSKA (reference sequence). V was clipped by 4 bases and J by 8 bases, with 14 bases between them. This CDR3 reads CSATGTQLEKLFF. DNA of the CDR3: TGCAGTGCTACCGGGACCCAACTGGAAAAACTGTTTTTT.

This chain links TRBV7-2 with TRBJ1-5, with D possibly being TRBD1 (5 bases). The CDR3 has 14 residues. The germline gives CDR1 SGHTA, CDR2 FQGNSA. Trimming took off 4 bases at V and 5 bases at J, with 12 bases between the two ends. DNA of the CDR3: TGTGCCAGCAGCTACCGGGACGGGCATCAGCCCCAGCATTTT. This gives the protein CASSYRDGHQPQHF. Combining the CDR3 with reference TRBV7-2 and TRBJ1-5 gives the whole variable domain GAGVSQSPSNKVTEKGKDVELRCDPISGHTALYWYRQSLGQGLEFLIYFQGNSAPDKSGLPSDRFSAERTGGSVSTLTIQRTQQEDSAVYLCASSYRDGHQPQHFGDGTRLSIL.

The chain combines TRBV20-1 with TRBJ2-5; 16 nucleotides agree with TRBD2. Germline V gene data show CDR1 as DFQATT and CDR2 as SNEGSKA (reference sequence). V lost 6 bases to trimming and J lost 1 base; unmatched junction nucleotides: 8. This CDR3 has 17 amino acids. The CDR3 DNA sequence: TGCAGTGCCAAAGGGACTAGCGGGGGGGCCCCCCAAGAGACCCAGTACTTC. It specifies CSAKGTSGGAPQETQYF.